A selection of T cell receptor beta chains follows, all from one sample in a study of cytomegalovirus exposure and HLA in healthy donors. Assay used: immunoSEQ multiplex PCR; TCRdb lists only in-frame clones, some missing. The table records about 120,000 clones, 74% of them present only once. The sequencing input was PBMCs. These receptors all stem from a human donor in good health. Both conserved end residues are part of each CDR3. A D gene is named only where the DNA matches it firmly. Clone size is shown for a subset of rows, as once, few, many or a class of expanded clone.

d_call,v_call,j_call,clone_size,cdr3_nt,cdr3_aa
-,TRBV28,TRBJ1-1,few,TGTGCCAGCAGGCCCGACAGTTACACTGAAGCTTTCTTT,CASRPDSYTEAFF
-,TRBV27,TRBJ1-5,few,TGTGCCAGCAGTGTTACAGGGTACCTCTGGCCCCAGCATTTT,CASSVTGYLWPQHF
TRBD1,TRBV11-2,TRBJ1-1,once,TGTGCCAGCAGCCCTGGACAGGGGAACACTGAAGCTTTCTTT,CASSPGQGNTEAFF
TRBD2,TRBV28,TRBJ2-7,-,TGTGCCAGCAGTAGTAGCGGGAACCCCTCCTACGAGCAGTACTTC,CASSSSGNPSYEQYF
TRBD1,TRBV2,TRBJ2-1,-,TGTGCCAGCAGTGTGTTTCCACGGGACAGGGTACTGAATGAGCAGTTCTTC,CASSVFPRDRVLNEQFF
-,TRBV18,TRBJ1-3,once,TGTGCCAGCTCACCTTCGGGGAGCTCTGGAAACACCATATATTTT,CASSPSGSSGNTIYF
TRBD2,TRBV4-2,TRBJ2-3,-,TGTGCCAGCAGCCAGCCCGGGACTAGCGGGATTTCTAGCACAGATACGCAGTATTTT,CASSQPGTSGISSTDTQYF
TRBD2,TRBV29-1,TRBJ2-1,-,TGCAGCGTTGAAATTCCCACCGGCGGGAGGGGGGTCCAGTTCTTC,CSVEIPTGGRGVQFF
-,TRBV28,TRBJ2-3,-,TGTGCCAGCAGTCTAGTGGGGAGTACGCAGTATTTT,CASSLVGSTQYF
TRBD2,TRBV5-1,TRBJ2-3,-,TGCGCCAGCAGCTGGGGACTAGCGGGAGGCCGGATTACAGATACGCAGTATTTT,CASSWGLAGGRITDTQYF